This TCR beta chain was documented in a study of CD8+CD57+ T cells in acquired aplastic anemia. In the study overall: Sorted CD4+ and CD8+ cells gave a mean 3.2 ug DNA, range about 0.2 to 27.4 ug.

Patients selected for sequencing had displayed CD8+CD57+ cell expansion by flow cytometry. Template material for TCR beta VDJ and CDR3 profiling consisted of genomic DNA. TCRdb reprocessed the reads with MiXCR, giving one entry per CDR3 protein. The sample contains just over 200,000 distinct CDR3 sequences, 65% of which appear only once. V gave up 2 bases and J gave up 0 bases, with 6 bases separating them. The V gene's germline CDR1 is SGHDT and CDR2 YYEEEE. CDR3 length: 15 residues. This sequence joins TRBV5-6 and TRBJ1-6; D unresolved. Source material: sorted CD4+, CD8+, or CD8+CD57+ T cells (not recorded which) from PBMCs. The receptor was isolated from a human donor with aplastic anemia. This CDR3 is CASSLESSYNSPLHF. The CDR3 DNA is TGTGCCAGCAGCTTAGAGAGCTCCTATAATTCACCCCTCCACTTT. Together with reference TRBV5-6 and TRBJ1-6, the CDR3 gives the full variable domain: DAGVTQSPTHLIKTRGQQVTLRCSPKSGHDTVSWYQQALGQGPQFIFQYYEEEERQRGNFPDRFSGHQFPNYSSELNVNALLLGDSALYLCASSLESSYNSPLHFGNGTRLTVT.